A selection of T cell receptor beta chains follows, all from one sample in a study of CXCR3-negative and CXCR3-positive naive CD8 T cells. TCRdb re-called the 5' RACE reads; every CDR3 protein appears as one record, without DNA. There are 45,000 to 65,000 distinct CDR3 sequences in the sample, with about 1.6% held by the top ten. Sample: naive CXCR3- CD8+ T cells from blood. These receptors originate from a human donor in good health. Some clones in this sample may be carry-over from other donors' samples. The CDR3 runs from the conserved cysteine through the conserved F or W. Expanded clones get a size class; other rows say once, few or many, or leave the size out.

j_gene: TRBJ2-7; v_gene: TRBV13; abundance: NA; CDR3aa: CASSLDRAGTEQYF
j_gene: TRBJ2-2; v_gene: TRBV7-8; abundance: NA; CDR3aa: CASPRNTGELFF
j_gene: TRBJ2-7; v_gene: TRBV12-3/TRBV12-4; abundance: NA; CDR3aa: CASSLGVRGTYEQYF
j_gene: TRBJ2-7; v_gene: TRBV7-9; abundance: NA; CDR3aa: CASSPRLSSYEQYF
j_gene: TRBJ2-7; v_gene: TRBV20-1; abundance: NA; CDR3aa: CSALVNPTYEQYF
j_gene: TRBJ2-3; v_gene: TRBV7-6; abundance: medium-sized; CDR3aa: CASSLTSGGLTDTQYF
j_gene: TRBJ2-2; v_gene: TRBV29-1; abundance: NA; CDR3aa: CSVAGSDRLNTGELFF
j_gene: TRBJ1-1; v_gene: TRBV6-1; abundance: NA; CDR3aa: CASSEAHSLNTEAFF
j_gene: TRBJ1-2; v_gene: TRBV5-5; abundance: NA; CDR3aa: CASSLVWGQGALGYTF
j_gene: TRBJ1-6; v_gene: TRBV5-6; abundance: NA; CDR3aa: CASSLDAGLGGRSPLHF
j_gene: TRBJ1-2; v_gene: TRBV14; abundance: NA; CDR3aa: CASSQAPTANYGYTF
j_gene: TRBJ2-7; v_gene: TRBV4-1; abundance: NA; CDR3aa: CASSQDVTVYEQYF